This entry describes one TCR beta chain. The data are from a study of blood T cell repertoires in COVID-19. Sequencing was performed with immunoSEQ multiplex PCR; in TCRdb, only in-frame clones are kept and a portion is missing. The repertoire includes a few hundred thousand clones, 80% of them detected once, and 4.5% to 5.5% sits in the top ten. The CDR3 totals 15 residues. V shed 1 base and J shed 3 bases, with 7 bases lying between them. Per germline, CDR1 LGHNA and CDR2 YSLEER. Material: peripheral blood. The gene calls are TRBV4-3 and TRBJ2-6; D may be TRBD2 (5 bases). This receptor was identified in a human donor in a cohort sampled during active COVID-19. CDR3 sequence reads: CASSQVGSGANVLTF. The CDR3 DNA reads TGCGCCAGCAGCCAAGTGGGGAGTGGGGCCAACGTCCTGACTTTC.